This T cell receptor beta chain originates from a study of blood T cell repertoires in COVID-19. At the level of the study: Sources were T cells, B-cell-depleted T cells, or PBMCs; the material itself was cDNA or gDNA.

This CDR3 contains 13 residues. Germline V gene sequence: CDR1 LNHDA, CDR2 SQIVND (reference sequence). The V and J ends lost 1 base and 4 bases respectively, with 7 bases between them. Everyone who took part was 18 to 89 years old, and they came from some 23 US areas. Researchers sorted participants into cohorts using their self-reported clinical history. Original data processing: The authors estimated nucleated cell counts from reference gene primer amplification. TCRdb keeps only in-frame clones here, not all; method: immunoSEQ multiplex PCR. D and trimming come from the DNA, and the V and J calls and clone size come from that table. The repertoire holds under 250,000 clones, with 80% as singletons. This clone was observed a handful of times. The sample contains more than one DNA sequence encoding this CDR3.

The sequenced sample was PBMCs or T cells enriched from blood (not recorded which). The chain employs TRBV19 and TRBJ1-2; D uncertain. The TCR was taken from a man aged 25 to 45 with acute COVID-19. DNA of the CDR3: TGTGCCAGTAGTATAGGCCAGGTCTATGGCTACACCTTC. Translation: CASSIGQVYGYTF.